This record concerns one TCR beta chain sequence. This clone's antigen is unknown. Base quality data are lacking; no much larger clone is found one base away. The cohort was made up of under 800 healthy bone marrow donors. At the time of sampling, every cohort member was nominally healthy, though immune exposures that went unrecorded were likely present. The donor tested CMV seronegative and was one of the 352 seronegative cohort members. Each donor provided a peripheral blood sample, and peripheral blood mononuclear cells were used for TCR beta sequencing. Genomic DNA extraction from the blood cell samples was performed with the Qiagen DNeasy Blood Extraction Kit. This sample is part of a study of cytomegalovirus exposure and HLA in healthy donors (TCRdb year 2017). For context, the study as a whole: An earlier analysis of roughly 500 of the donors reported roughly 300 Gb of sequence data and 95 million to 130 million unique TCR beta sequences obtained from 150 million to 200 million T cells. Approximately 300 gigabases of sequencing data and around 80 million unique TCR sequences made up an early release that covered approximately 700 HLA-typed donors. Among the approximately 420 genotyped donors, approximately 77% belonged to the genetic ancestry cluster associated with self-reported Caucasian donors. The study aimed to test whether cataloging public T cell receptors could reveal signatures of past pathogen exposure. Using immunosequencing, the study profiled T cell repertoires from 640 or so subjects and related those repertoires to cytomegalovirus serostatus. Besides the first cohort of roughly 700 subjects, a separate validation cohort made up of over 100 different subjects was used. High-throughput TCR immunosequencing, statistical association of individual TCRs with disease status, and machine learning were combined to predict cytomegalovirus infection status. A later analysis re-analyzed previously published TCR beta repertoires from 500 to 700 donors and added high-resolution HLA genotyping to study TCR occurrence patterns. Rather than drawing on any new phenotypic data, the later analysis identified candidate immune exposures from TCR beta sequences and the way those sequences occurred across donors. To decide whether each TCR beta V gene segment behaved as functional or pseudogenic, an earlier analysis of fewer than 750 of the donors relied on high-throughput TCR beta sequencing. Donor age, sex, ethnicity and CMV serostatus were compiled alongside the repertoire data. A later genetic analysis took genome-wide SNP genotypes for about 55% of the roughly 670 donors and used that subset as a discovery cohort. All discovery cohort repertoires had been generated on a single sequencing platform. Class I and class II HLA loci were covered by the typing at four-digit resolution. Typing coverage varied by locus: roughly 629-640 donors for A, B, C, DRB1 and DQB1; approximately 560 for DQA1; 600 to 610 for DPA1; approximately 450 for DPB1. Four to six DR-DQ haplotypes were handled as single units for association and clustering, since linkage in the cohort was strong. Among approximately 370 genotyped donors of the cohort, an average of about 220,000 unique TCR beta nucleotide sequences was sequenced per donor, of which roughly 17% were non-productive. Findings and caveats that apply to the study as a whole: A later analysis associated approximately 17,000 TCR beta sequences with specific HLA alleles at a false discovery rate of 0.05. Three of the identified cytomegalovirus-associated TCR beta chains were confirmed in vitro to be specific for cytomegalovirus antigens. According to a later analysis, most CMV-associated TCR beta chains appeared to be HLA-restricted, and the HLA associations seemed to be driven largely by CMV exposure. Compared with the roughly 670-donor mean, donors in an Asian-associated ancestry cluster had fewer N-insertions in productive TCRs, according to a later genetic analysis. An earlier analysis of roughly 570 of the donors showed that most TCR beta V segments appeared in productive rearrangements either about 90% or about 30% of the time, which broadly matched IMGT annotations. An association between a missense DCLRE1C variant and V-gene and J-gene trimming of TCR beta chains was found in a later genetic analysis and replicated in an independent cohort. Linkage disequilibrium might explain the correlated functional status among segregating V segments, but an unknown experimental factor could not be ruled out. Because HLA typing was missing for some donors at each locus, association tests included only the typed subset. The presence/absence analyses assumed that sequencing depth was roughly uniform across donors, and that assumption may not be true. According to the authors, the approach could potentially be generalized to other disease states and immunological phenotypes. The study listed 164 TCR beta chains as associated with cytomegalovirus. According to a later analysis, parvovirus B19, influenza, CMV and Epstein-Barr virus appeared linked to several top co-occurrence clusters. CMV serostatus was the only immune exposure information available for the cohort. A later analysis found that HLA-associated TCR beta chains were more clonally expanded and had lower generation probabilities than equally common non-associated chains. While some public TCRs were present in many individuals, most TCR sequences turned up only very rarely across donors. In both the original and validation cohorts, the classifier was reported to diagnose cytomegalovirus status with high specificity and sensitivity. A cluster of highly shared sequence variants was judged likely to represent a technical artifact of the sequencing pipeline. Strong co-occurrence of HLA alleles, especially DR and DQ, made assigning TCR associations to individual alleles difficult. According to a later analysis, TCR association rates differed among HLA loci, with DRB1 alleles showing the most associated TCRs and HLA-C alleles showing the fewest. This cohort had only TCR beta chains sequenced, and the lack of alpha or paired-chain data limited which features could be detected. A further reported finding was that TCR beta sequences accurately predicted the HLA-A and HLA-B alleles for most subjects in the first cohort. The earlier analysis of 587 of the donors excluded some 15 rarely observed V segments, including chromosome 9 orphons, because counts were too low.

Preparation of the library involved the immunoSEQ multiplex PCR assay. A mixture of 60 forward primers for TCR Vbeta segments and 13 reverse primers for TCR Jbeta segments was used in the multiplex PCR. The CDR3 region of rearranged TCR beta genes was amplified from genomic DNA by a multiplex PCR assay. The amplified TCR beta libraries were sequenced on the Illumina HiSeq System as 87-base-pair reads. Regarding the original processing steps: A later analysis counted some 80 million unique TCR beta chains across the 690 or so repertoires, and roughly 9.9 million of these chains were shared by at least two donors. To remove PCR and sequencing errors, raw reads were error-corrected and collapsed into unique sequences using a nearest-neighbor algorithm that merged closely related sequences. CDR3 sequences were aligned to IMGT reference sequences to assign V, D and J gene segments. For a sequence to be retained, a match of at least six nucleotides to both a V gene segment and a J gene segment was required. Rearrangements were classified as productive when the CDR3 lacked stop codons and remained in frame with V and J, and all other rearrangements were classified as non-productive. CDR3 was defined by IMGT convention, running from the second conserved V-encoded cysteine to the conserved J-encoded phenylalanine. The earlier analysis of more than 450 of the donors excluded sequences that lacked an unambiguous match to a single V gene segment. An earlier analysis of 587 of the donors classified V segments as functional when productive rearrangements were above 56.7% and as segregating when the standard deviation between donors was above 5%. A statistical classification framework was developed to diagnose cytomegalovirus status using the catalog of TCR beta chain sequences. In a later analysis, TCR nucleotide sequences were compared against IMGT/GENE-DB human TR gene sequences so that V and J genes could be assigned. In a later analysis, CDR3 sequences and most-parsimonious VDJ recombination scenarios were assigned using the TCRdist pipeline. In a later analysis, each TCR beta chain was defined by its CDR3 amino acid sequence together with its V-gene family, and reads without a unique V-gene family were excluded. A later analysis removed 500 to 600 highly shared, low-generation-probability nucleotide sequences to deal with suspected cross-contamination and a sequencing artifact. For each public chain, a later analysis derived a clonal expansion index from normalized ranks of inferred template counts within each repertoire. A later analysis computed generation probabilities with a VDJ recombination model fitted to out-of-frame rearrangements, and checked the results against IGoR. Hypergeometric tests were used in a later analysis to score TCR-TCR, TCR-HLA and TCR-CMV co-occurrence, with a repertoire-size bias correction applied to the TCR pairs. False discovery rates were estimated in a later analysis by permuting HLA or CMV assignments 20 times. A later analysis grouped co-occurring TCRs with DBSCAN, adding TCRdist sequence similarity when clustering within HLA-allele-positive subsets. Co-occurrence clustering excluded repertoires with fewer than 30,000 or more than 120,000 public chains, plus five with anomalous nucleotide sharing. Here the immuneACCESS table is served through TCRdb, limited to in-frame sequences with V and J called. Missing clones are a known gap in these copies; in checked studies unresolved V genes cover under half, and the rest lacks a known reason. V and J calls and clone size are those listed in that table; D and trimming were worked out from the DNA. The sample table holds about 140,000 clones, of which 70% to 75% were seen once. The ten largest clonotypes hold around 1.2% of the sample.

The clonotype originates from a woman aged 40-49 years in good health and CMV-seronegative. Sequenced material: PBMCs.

The CDR3 here reads CASSQGSQAGVSYEQYF. The nucleotide sequence reads TGCGCCAGCAGCCAAGGATCTCAGGCTGGCGTCTCCTACGAGCAGTACTTC. Recombination linked TRBV4-1 to TRBJ2-7, with no confidently assigned D gene. V is pared back by 1 base and J by 0 bases, with 16 bases lying between the germline termini. Per the germline V gene, MGHRA is the CDR1 and YSYEKL is the CDR2. From its cysteine to its phenylalanine, the CDR3 spans 17 amino acids. The retained sequence is limited to the CDR3, 51 bases, with the frame set at the first base.